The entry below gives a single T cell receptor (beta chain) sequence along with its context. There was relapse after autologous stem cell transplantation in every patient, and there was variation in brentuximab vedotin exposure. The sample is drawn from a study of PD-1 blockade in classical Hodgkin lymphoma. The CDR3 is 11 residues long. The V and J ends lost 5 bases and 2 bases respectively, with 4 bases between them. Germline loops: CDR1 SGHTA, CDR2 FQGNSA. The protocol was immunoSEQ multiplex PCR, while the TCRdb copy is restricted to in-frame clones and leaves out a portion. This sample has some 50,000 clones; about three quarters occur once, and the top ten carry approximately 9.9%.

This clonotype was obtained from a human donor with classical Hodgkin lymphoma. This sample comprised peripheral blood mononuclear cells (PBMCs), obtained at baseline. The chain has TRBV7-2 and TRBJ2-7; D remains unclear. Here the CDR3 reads CASSGTYEQYF. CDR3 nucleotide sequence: TGTGCCAGCAGCGGGACCTACGAGCAGTACTTC. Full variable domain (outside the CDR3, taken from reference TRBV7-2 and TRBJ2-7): GAGVSQSPSNKVTEKGKDVELRCDPISGHTALYWYRQSLGQGLEFLIYFQGNSAPDKSGLPSDRFSAERTGGSVSTLTIQRTQQEDSAVYLCASSGTYEQYFGPGTRLTVT.